The 19 T cell receptor beta chains reported below all come from one sample, sequenced in a study of T cell repertoires in cytomegalovirus infection. TCRdb reprocessed the reads with MiXCR, giving one entry per CDR3 protein. The data hold 750,000 to 900,000 distinct CDR3 sequences, with about 28% observed a single time. These receptors are not linked to any known antigen. Sequenced material: cultured CD8+ T cells from PBMCs, taken from culture after CMV antigen stimulation. The receptor source for this set is a human donor in good health (CMV status not recorded). Some clones in this sample may be carry-over from other donors' samples.

V usage is TRBV25-1 and J usage is TRBJ1-5; 7 bases fit TRBD1. Trimming at V came to 2 bases and at J to 5 bases, leaving 0 bases not matched to a gene. The CDR3 runs 13 residues. Germline V CDR1 and CDR2: MGHDK, SYGVNS. This CDR3 reads CASSEQGDQPQHF. CDR3 DNA: TGTGCCAGCAGTGAACAGGGGGATCAGCCCCAGCATTTT.

The chain links TRBV5-5 to TRBJ1-3; D remains unclear. Germline V gene sequence: CDR1 SGHKS, CDR2 YYEKEE (reference sequence). V lost 4 bases and J lost 0, with 11 bases in between. This CDR3 contains 15 residues. The CDR3 nucleotides read TGTGCCAGCAGCATTTGGACGAGCTCTGGAAACACCATATATTTT. It encodes CASSIWTSSGNTIYF.

This clonotype was seen a handful of times. This chain connects TRBV6-2 or TRBV6-3 to TRBJ2-1; perhaps TRBD1 as D (6 bases). The V end was cut by 1 base, the J end by 5 bases, with 12 bases between. Germline V gene lookup returns CDR1 MNHEY and CDR2 SVGEGT. The CDR3 spans 15 residues. This CDR3 is CASSYFRTGNNEQFF. The CDR3 coding sequence is TGTGCCAGCAGTTACTTCCGAACAGGGAACAATGAGCAGTTCTTC.

This clonotype has only a few counts. The chain is built from TRBV20-1 and TRBJ1-5; no clear D. Germline V lookup: CDR1 DFQATT, CDR2 SNEGSKA (reference sequence). This CDR3 has 12 amino acids. The ends were cut back, 6 bases at V and 4 bases at J, with 10 bases in the middle. In DNA, the CDR3 is TGCAGTGCCTCACCACTAAATCAGCCCCAGCATTTT. As protein: CSASPLNQPQHF.

This chain connects TRBV10-3 to TRBJ2-7; 7 bases match TRBD1. Looked up from germline, CDR1 is ENHRY and CDR2 is SYGVKD. V shed 6 bases and J 2 bases; nucleotides not matched to a gene: 10. CDR3 size: 15 residues. The CDR3: CAIRVDRVVTYEQYF. CDR3 nucleotides: TGTGCCATCAGGGTTGACAGGGTGGTCACCTACGAGCAGTACTTC.

In its sample, this clonotype was seen a few times. The genes are TRBV24-1 and TRBJ2-1; 7 bases are a match to TRBD1. V lost 10 bases to trimming and J lost 0 bases; unmatched junction nucleotides: 2. Germline CDR1 is KGHDR and CDR2 is SFDVKD. The CDR3 consists of 13 residues. In nucleotides, the CDR3 is TGTGCCACGAGGGACAGCTCCTACAATGAGCAGTTCTTC. Its translation: CATRDSSYNEQFF.

Details on this clonotype: Just one base apart from a much larger clone, this may be a read error. This chain uses TRBV7-6 with TRBJ2-2; no clear D gene. The CDR3 runs to 15 residues. CDR1 is SGHVS and CDR2 is FNYEAQ in the germline V gene. The chain's CDR3 is CAGSPPPSSTGELFF. DNA for the CDR3: TGTGCCGGCAGCCCCCCCCCCAGTAGTACCGGGGAGCTGTTTTTT.

A note on this clonotype: A much larger clonotype is one base distant, so this may be a read error. The V and J genes are TRBV12-3 or TRBV12-4 and TRBJ2-2; D not resolved. This CDR3 is 16 amino acids long. CDR3 in amino acids: CVSSFYIPANTGELFF. The CDR3 DNA reads TGTGTCAGCAGTTTCTACATCCCAGCGAACACCGGGGAGCTGTTTTTT.

This clonotype came up many times. This chain uses TRBV7-6 with TRBJ2-1; D might be TRBD2 (5 bases). CDR3 length equals 14 residues. The V end lost 5 bases, the J end lost 10 bases, and 18 bases lay between the germline ends. Germline V lookup: CDR1 SGHVS, CDR2 FNYEAQ. CDR3 residues: CASSAGAEGEEQFF. CDR3 nucleotides: TGTGCCAGCAGCGCGGGTGCCGAGGGAGAGGAGCAGTTCTTC.

The V call is TRBV7-2, the J call TRBJ2-1; D is unclear. The CDR3 loop spans 13 amino acids. V was clipped by 7 bases and J by 3 bases, with 10 bases between them. CDR1 is SGHTA, CDR2 FQGNSA, per germline. The CDR3 nucleotides read TGTGCCAGCAACCATGCAGGCTACAATGAGCAGTTCTTC. This encodes CASNHAGYNEQFF.

In its sample, this clonotype was seen a few times. The CDR3 region is CASSGKGDPLINQPQHF. Written as DNA, the CDR3 is TGTGCCAGCAGTGGCAAGGGAGACCCCCTAATCAATCAGCCCCAGCATTTT. This chain uses TRBV2 with TRBJ1-5, with no clear D. Germline V CDR1 and CDR2: SNHLY, FYNNEI. V was clipped by 4 bases and J by 3 bases, with 19 bases between them. The CDR3 sequence is 17 residues long. Drawing the rest from reference TRBV2 and TRBJ1-5, the complete variable domain is EPEVTQTPSHQVTQMGQEVILRCVPISNHLYFYWYRQILGQKVEFLVSFYNNEISEKSEIFDDQFSVERPDGSNFTLKIRSTKLEDSAMYFCASSGKGDPLINQPQHFGDGTRLSIL.

This clonotype came up a few times. The chain carries TRBV27 and TRBJ2-1, with 9 positions matching TRBD2. V shed 6 bases, J shed 7 bases, and the junction held 13 bases outside the gene matches. From germline, CDR1 is MNHEY and CDR2 SMNVEV (reference sequence). The CDR3 has 16 amino acids. The CDR3 nucleotides read TGTGCCAGCAGCCTCCAATTGCGGGGGGGCTGGAATGAGCAGTTCTTC. Protein: CASSLQLRGGWNEQFF.

The chain joins TRBV19 to TRBJ1-1; 7 bases fit TRBD1. Germline-derived CDR1 and CDR2 are LNHDA and SQIVND (reference sequence). The CDR3 covers 14 residues. Unmatched junction bases numbered 9, after V lost 4 bases and J lost 7 bases. The CDR3 DNA reads TGTGCCAGTAGTAATGAGACAGGGTTCATTGAAGCTTTCTTT. The encoded protein is CASSNETGFIEAFF.

This clonotype appeared a few times. The chain recombines TRBV12-3 or TRBV12-4 with TRBJ1-5; D ambiguous. There are 14 residues in the CDR3. Trimming took off 3 bases at V and 7 bases at J, with 13 bases between the two ends. CDR3 in amino acids: CASSFSVVAQPQHF. The DNA for the CDR3 is TGTGCCAGCAGTTTCTCGGTAGTCGCACAGCCCCAGCATTTT.

There are a few counts of this clonotype. CDR3 nucleotide sequence: TGTGCCAGCAGCAGTCGGGACAGGGAACAAGAGACCCAGTACTTC. Protein: CASSSRDREQETQYF. J is TRBJ2-5 and V is TRBV7-6; 9 bases align to TRBD1. The CDR3 loop spans 15 amino acids. V trimming: 5 bases; J trimming: 2 bases; junction bases outside the gene matches: 6. Germline lookup yields CDR1 SGHVS and CDR2 FNYEAQ.

This rearrangement joins TRBV19 to TRBJ2-1, with 7 positions matching TRBD2. The CDR3 totals 16 residues. The germline CDR1 and CDR2 sequences are LNHDA and SQIVND (reference sequence). V dropped 1 base and J dropped 2; count of bases not matched to a gene: 5. CDR3 protein: CASSIVPGGAYNEQFF. DNA for the CDR3: TGTGCCAGTAGTATAGTTCCGGGAGGCGCCTACAATGAGCAGTTCTTC.

This clonotype showed up many times. V and J are TRBV6-1 and TRBJ1-4; 9 bases align to TRBD1. CDR1 MNHNS and CDR2 SASEGT come from the germline V gene. The CDR3 covers 18 residues. V trimming: 4 bases; J trimming: 4 bases; junction bases outside the gene matches: 13. The CDR3 DNA reads TGTGCCAGCAGTGCCCGGGACAGGGATTATACTGGTAATGAAAAACTGTTTTTT. It yields the protein CASSARDRDYTGNEKLFF.

The chain employs TRBV7-4 and TRBJ2-5; a weak D match, TRBD1 (5 bases). Germline V gene lookup returns CDR1 SGHVT and CDR2 SQSDAQ. CDR3 length: 16 residues. V lost 4 bases, J lost 4 bases, and 19 bases lay in between. CDR3 sequence: CASSSRRGPYRETQYF. As DNA, the CDR3 is TGTGCCAGCAGCTCCCGAAGGGGTCCTTATCGAGAGACCCAGTACTTC.

The chain carries TRBV10-3 and TRBJ1-2; D remains ambiguous. The CDR3 is made up of 14 amino acids. The V end lost 5 bases, the J end lost 7 bases, and 17 bases lay between the germline ends. Germline lookup yields CDR1 ENHRY and CDR2 SYGVKD. DNA for the CDR3: TGTGCCATCAGTCGCAGTTGGGCTTCTGGTGGCTACACCTTC. It specifies CAISRSWASGGYTF.